This T cell receptor (beta chain) emerged from a study of response to subunit inactivated influenza vaccine. The CDR3 consists of 13 residues. The V gene lost 4 bases and the J gene lost 1 base, with 7 bases spanning the gap. The germline gives CDR1 SGHAT, CDR2 FQNNGV. TCRdb independently ran MiXCR on the RT-PCR reads; one entry per CDR3 protein. The sample holds about 240,000 distinct CDR3 sequences, 10% to 15% seen once. This TCR was sampled from a man between 45 and 60 years old who received an inactivated influenza vaccine. This chain uses TRBV11-2 with TRBJ2-5; D unresolved. Sequences were derived from non-naive T cells sorted from PBMCs, sampled 14 days before vaccination. This chain's CDR3 is CASSSWIQETQYF. The CDR3 coding sequence is TGTGCCAGCAGCTCGTGGATCCAAGAGACCCAGTACTTC. Full variable domain (remainder filled in from reference TRBV11-2 and TRBJ2-5): EAGVAQSPRYKIIEKRQSVAFWCNPISGHATLYWYQQILGQGPKLLIQFQNNGVVDDSQLPKDRFSAERLKGVDSTLKIQPAKLEDSAVYLCASSSWIQETQYFGPGTRLLVL.